This T cell receptor (beta chain) originates from a study of cytomegalovirus exposure and HLA in healthy donors. With respect to this clone: Its matching antigen is unknown.

The study's findings and limits: It was fewer than 200 TCR beta chains that were listed as cytomegalovirus-associated. CMV serostatus alone was available as immune exposure information.

A multiplex PCR was run with 60 Vbeta primers and 13 Jbeta primers. Only in-frame clones appear in the TCRdb table, and some are missing; sequencing was by immunoSEQ multiplex PCR. The table shows some 110,000 clones, with roughly 66% occurring only once. Germline V lookup: CDR1 GTSNPN, CDR2 SVGIG (reference sequence). The CDR3 totals 12 residues. V lost 2 bases and J lost 4, with 9 bases in between. Sample: PBMCs. The receptor's source is a man in his sixties in good health and CMV-seropositive. The gene calls are TRBV30 and TRBJ2-7, with D hard to call. The CDR3 region has the DNA TGTGCCTGGAGTTCCCGTTATTACGAGCAGTACTTC. Its protein product is CAWSSRYYEQYF.